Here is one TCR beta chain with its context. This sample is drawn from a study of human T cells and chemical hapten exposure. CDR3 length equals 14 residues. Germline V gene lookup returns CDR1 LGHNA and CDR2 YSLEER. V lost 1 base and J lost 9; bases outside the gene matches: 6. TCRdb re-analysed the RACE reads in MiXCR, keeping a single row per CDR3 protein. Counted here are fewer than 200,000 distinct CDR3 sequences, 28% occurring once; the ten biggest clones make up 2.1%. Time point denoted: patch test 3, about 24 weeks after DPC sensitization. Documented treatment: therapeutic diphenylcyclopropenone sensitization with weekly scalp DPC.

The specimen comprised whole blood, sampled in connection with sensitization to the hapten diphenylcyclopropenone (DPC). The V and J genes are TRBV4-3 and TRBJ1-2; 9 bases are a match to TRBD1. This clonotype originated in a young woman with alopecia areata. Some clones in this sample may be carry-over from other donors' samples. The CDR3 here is CASSQAQGAVSYTF. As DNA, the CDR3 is TGCGCCAGCAGCCAAGCACAGGGGGCGGTTAGCTACACCTTC.